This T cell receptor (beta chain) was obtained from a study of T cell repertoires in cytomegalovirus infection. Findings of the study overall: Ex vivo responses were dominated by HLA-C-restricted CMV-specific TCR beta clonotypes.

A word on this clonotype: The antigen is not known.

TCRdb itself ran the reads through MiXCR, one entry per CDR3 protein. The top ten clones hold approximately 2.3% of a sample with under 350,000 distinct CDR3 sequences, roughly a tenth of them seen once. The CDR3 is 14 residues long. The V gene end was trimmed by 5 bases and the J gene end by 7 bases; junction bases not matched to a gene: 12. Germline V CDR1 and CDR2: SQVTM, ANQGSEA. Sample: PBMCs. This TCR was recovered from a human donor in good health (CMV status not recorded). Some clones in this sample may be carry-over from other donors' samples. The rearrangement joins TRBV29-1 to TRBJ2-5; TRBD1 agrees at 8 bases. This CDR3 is CSVKGGQGAGTQYF. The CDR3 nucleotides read TGCAGCGTTAAAGGAGGGCAGGGGGCTGGGACCCAGTACTTC.